This entry features one T cell receptor (beta chain) sequence. Its specificity is not known. Sequencing was performed with immunoSEQ multiplex PCR; in TCRdb, only in-frame clones are kept and a portion is missing. The profile shows more than 50,000 clones, about 89% of them singletons. Time point here: week 11, during vaccination. A 20-mer mutant IDH1 peptide at 300 ug was injected subcutaneously with topical imiquimod. Tumors from donors were new WHO grade 3 or 4 IDH1-mutant astrocytomas with ATRX loss. This record comes from a study of a mutant IDH1 vaccine in newly diagnosed glioma. Study details: Scheduled for weeks 1, 3, 5, 7, 11, 15, 19 and 23, eight vaccinations were given to patients. Vaccines were first given 4-6 weeks after radiotherapy alone, or with temozolomide cycles. Study results and limitations: Pseudoprogression seemingly bore no relation to changes in top peripheral T cell clonotypes.

This CDR3 comprises 12 residues. Trimming took 6 bases from V and 5 from J; bases not matched to a gene: 1. CDR1 LNHDA and CDR2 SQIVND come from the germline V gene (reference sequence). This clonotype was obtained from a man in his forties with glioma. V gene TRBV19 combines with J gene TRBJ2-5; TRBD1 aligns across 9 bases. The specimen comprised PBMCs, sampled from a glioma patient whose treatment included an IDH1 peptide vaccine. CDR3 nucleotides: TGTGCCAGTAGCGACAGGGGGGAGACCCAGTACTTC. This gives the protein CASSDRGETQYF.